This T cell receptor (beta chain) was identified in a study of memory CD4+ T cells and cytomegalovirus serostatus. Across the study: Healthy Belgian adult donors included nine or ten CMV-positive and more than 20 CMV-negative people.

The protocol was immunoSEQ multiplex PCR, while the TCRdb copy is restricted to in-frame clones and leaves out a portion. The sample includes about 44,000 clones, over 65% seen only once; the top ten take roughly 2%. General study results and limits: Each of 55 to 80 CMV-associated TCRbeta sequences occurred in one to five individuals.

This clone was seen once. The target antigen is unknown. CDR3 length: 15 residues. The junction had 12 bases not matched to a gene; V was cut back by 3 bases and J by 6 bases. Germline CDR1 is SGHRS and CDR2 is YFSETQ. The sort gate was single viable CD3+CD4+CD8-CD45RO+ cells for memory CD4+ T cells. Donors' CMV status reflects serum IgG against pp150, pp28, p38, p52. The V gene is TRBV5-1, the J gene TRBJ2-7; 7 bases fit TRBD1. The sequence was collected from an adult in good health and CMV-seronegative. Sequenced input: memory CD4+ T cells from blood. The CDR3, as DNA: TGCGCCAGCAGCTCTACCACGGGACAGCTTAGCGAGCAGTACTTC. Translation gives CASSSTTGQLSEQYF.